The rows below give T cell receptor beta chains drawn from one sample of a study of response to subunit inactivated influenza vaccine. TCRdb reanalysed the RT-PCR reads using MiXCR and keeps one entry per CDR3 protein. The sample has about 620,000 distinct CDR3 sequences, around 11% seen once. The sample here was PBMCs from blood, taken on the day of vaccination. These receptors were taken from a man in his fifties or sixties who received an inactivated influenza vaccine. Each CDR3 is given with its conserved first and last residue. The D gene is left open where the match is weak. Some rows mark clone size as missing; the rest say once, few, many or name a class of expanded clone.

CDR3 DNA	CDR3 protein	clone size	J gene	V gene	D gene
TGTGCCAGCACCACCGGGACTAGTAACAATGAGCAGTTCTTC	CASTTGTSNNEQFF	few	TRBJ2-1	TRBV25-1	TRBD2
TGTGCCAGCAGTTTTTCCTCCCCCGTCTACAATGAGCAGTTCTTC	CASSFSSPVYNEQFF	-	TRBJ2-1	TRBV6-2/TRBV6-3	-
TGCAGTGCTAGAGTGATAGGGGGCTTAGATACGCAGTATTTT	CSARVIGGLDTQYF	-	TRBJ2-3	TRBV20-1	TRBD1
TGCAGTGCTAGAGGGGAGACTAGCGGACCTCAAGAGACCCAGTACTTC	CSARGETSGPQETQYF	few	TRBJ2-5	TRBV20-1	TRBD2
TGCGCCAGCAGCCGCCCAGGCACCAACTATGGCTACACCTTC	CASSRPGTNYGYTF	-	TRBJ1-2	TRBV4-1	-
TGCGCCAGCAGCCAAAACTTAGTGGAGACCCAGTACTTC	CASSQNLVETQYF	many	TRBJ2-5	TRBV4-3	-
TGCAGTGCTAGAGTATCCCGGGGGGGCCAACACAATGAGCAGTTCTTC	CSARVSRGGQHNEQFF	-	TRBJ2-1	TRBV20-1	TRBD2
TGTGCCAGCAGTTGGACAGACCTGAACACTGAAGCTTTCTTT	CASSWTDLNTEAFF	-	TRBJ1-1	TRBV6-5	-
TGCGCCAGCAGCTCACAGGGACAGGAGAATGAAAAACTGTTTTTT	CASSSQGQENEKLFF	few	TRBJ1-4	TRBV5-1	TRBD1
TGTGCCATCCGGGGACAGGGCAGCTCCTACGAGCAGTACTTC	CAIRGQGSSYEQYF	-	TRBJ2-7	TRBV10-3	TRBD1
TGTGCCAGCAGTTTCACCGGGACTAGCGGTAGCTCCTACGAGCAGTACTTC	CASSFTGTSGSSYEQYF	few	TRBJ2-7	TRBV12-3/TRBV12-4	TRBD2
TGCAGTGCTGTAACAGGGGCCCCAAGCTACAATAAGCAGTTCTTC	CSAVTGAPSYNKQFF	-	TRBJ2-1	TRBV20-1	TRBD1
TGTGCCAGCAGCCAAGAATGGACAGGGGTCTACGAGCAGTACTTC	CASSQEWTGVYEQYF	many	TRBJ2-7	TRBV3-1	TRBD1
TGCAGCGTTCCCGATTGGGGCCCAGATACGCAGTATTTT	CSVPDWGPDTQYF	many	TRBJ2-3	TRBV29-1	-
TGCGCCAGCAGCTTGTCTCTAGCCGCGAACACCGGGGAGCTGTTTTTT	CASSLSLAANTGELFF	many	TRBJ2-2	TRBV5-1	-
TGTGCCAGCAACCAACCGGGCTCCTACGAGCAGTACTTC	CASNQPGSYEQYF	-	TRBJ2-7	TRBV7-6	-
TGCGCCAGCAGCTCTCTAGCGGGAGGGCGTTATGAGCAGTTCTTC	CASSSLAGGRYEQFF	many	TRBJ2-1	TRBV5-1	TRBD2
TGTGCCAGCAGCCCAAGCAGCACGAACACCGGGGAGCTGTTTTTT	CASSPSSTNTGELFF	few	TRBJ2-2	TRBV5-5	-
TGTGCCAGCAGCCTAGCGGGGAGGGGGTTAAACACTGAAGCTTTCTTT	CASSLAGRGLNTEAFF	few	TRBJ1-1	TRBV27	-
TGTGCCAGCTCACCCGACGGCTCTAAGCGGGGCTACGAGCAGTACTTC	CASSPDGSKRGYEQYF	few	TRBJ2-7	TRBV18	TRBD2
TGTGCCACCAGTGACCAGACTAGCGCCCAAGAGACCCAGTACTTC	CATSDQTSAQETQYF	-	TRBJ2-5	TRBV24-1	TRBD2
TGTGCCAGCAGTTTTTACGTTGGACAGAGCACAGATACGCAGTATTTT	CASSFYVGQSTDTQYF	-	TRBJ2-3	TRBV28	-
TGTGCCAGCAGCTCGTTTTTCGGGATCTCCACTGAAGCTTTCTTT	CASSSFFGISTEAFF	few	TRBJ1-1	TRBV5-6	-
TGCGCCAGCAGCCAAGATTTAATACAGGAGATCACAGATACGCAGTATTTT	CASSQDLIQEITDTQYF	-	TRBJ2-3	TRBV4-3	-
TGTGCCAGCAGTTACTCGCTTCCCTCGATCGGGGATGGCTACACCTTC	CASSYSLPSIGDGYTF	few	TRBJ1-2	TRBV6-5	-
TGTGCCAGCAGTAGAGGAATGCAAGAGACCCAGTACTTC	CASSRGMQETQYF	-	TRBJ2-5	TRBV2	-
TGCAGTGCCGTACCACTAGTCATGTACGAAGATACGCAGTATTTT	CSAVPLVMYEDTQYF	few	TRBJ2-3	TRBV20-1	-
TGTGCCAGCAGCTTAATTAGGGGGGACGGACTAGCGGGCCTGAACACCGGGGAGCTGTTTTTT	CASSLIRGDGLAGLNTGELFF	-	TRBJ2-2	TRBV11-1	TRBD2
TGCGCCAGCAGCGTGACCCCGGGACGGCAAGAGACCCAGTACTTC	CASSVTPGRQETQYF	-	TRBJ2-5	TRBV5-1	-
TGTGCCAGCAGCGGCTATAGCGGAACCTACGAGCAGTACTTC	CASSGYSGTYEQYF	many	TRBJ2-7	TRBV7-2	-
TGTGCCAGCAGTTTTTTCAGCTACGAAAAACTGTTTTTT	CASSFFSYEKLFF	-	TRBJ1-4	TRBV28	-
TGTGCCACCAGTGATTTTCGTTTTGGCGAAAAAGAGACCCAGTACTTC	CATSDFRFGEKETQYF	few	TRBJ2-5	TRBV24-1	-
TGCGCCAGCAGCCAAGGAGAGGGGCGCCCTTCCTACAATGAGCAGTTCTTC	CASSQGEGRPSYNEQFF	-	TRBJ2-1	TRBV4-3	-
TGTGCCAGCAGCCAGGACGTGACGAACACTGAAGCTTTCTTT	CASSQDVTNTEAFF	many	TRBJ1-1	TRBV7-2	-
TGTGCCAGCAGCCGCGATGGGGGTTCCTACGAGCAGTACTTC	CASSRDGGSYEQYF	-	TRBJ2-7	TRBV11-3	-
TGCGCCAGCAGCTTGGCCGTACAGGGTACAGATGAGCAGTACTTC	CASSLAVQGTDEQYF	-	TRBJ2-7	TRBV5-1	-
TGTGCCTGGAGTAAGTCAGGGGGCAATCAGCCCCAGCATTTT	CAWSKSGGNQPQHF	many	TRBJ1-5	TRBV30	-
TGTGCCAGCAGTCGAGGAGACAGGGGGATCCCCTATGGCTACACCTTC	CASSRGDRGIPYGYTF	-	TRBJ1-2	TRBV6-2/TRBV6-3	TRBD1
TGCAGTGCTAGTACGTTGACGGGGGCCCCAGATACGCAGTATTTT	CSASTLTGAPDTQYF	few	TRBJ2-3	TRBV20-1	-
TGTGCCAGTAGTCCCGGTGGGCGGACAGGGAGCTCTGGGGCCAACGTCCTGACTTTC	CASSPGGRTGSSGANVLTF	once	TRBJ2-6	TRBV19	TRBD1
TGTGCCAGCAGTCTTGGGATTTATCCCCGGCCCCAGCATTTT	CASSLGIYPRPQHF	few	TRBJ1-5	TRBV28	-